These 12 T cell receptor beta chains were sequenced from one sample in a study of CD8 T cells in ankylosing spondylitis. From the 5' RACE reads, TCRdb called clonotypes with MiXCR, one entry per CDR3 protein. The sample holds about 800,000 distinct CDR3 sequences; roughly 10% are singletons and the top ten take approximately 0.5%. General observations from the study: What seemed typical of ankylosing spondylitis blood was a TCR beta motif built from fewer than ten highly homologous variants.

The antigens these receptors bind are not known. Input material: blood, either unsorted or a sorted T cell fraction (not recorded which). The receptors stem from a male donor with ankylosing spondylitis.

This clonotype appeared many times. The rearrangement links TRBV5-1 to TRBJ2-7, with 9 bases identical to TRBD1. V lost 4 bases to trimming and J lost 6 bases; unmatched junction nucleotides: 8. The germline V gene has CDR1 SGHRS and CDR2 YFSETQ. The CDR3 runs 14 residues. CDR3: CASSPGTGLLEQYF. In nucleotides, the CDR3 is TGCGCCAGCAGCCCGGGGACAGGGCTTCTCGAGCAGTACTTC.

The chain is built from TRBV9 and TRBJ2-2, with no clear D. CDR3 length: 14 residues. The V gene's germline CDR1 is SGDLS and CDR2 YYNGEE. Trimming removed 5 bases from V and 0 bases from J, with 8 bases in between. CDR3 DNA: TGTGCCAGCAGGGACGGCCCGAACACCGGGGAGCTGTTTTTT. It codes for CASRDGPNTGELFF.

V is TRBV10-3 and J is TRBJ2-1, with 7 bases lining up with TRBD2. This CDR3 contains 13 residues. V gave up 9 bases and J gave up 1 base; unmatched junction bases: 3. Germline V gene sequence: CDR1 ENHRY, CDR2 SYGVKD. CDR3 nucleotide sequence: TGTGCCATAAGCGGGACGTCCTACAATGAGCAGTTCTTC. Translation gives CAISGTSYNEQFF.

V is TRBV5-1 and J is TRBJ2-7, with D possibly called TRBD1 or TRBD2 (5 bases each). Deletions cut 4 bases from V and 5 bases from J, with 16 bases between. The CDR3 sequence is 14 residues long. Germline V gene sequence: CDR1 SGHRS, CDR2 YFSETQ. The CDR3 is CASSLHGAVDEQYF. CDR3 in DNA: TGCGCCAGCAGCCTACACGGGGCAGTGGACGAGCAGTACTTC.

This clonotype came up many times. The genes are TRBV20-1 and TRBJ1-2; a weak D match, TRBD1 (5 bases). Germline loops: CDR1 DFQATT, CDR2 SNEGSKA (reference sequence). The V end was cut by 4 bases, the J end by 3 bases, with 15 bases between. The CDR3 has 14 residues. CDR3 nucleotide sequence: TGCAGTGCTATTCCCGGGGCCCGGTACTATGGCTACACCTTC. As protein: CSAIPGARYYGYTF.

The CDR3 protein is CSARDPARTSTYNEQFF. The CDR3 DNA reads TGCAGTGCTAGAGACCCCGCCCGGACATCTACTTACAATGAGCAGTTCTTC. This chain connects TRBV20-1 to TRBJ2-1; a possible D gene is TRBD1 (5 bases). The CDR3 consists of 17 residues. Germline assignment: CDR1 DFQATT and CDR2 SNEGSKA (reference sequence). The ends were cut back, 0 bases at V and 4 bases at J, with 19 bases in the middle.

The chain has TRBV5-1 and TRBJ2-5, with a possible D match to TRBD2 (7 bases). In germline, CDR1 is SGHRS, CDR2 YFSETQ. The CDR3 sequence is 14 residues long. Trimming removed 5 bases at V and 3 bases at J, with 14 bases between. CDR3 in amino acids: CASRRGGREETQYF. DNA for the CDR3: TGCGCCAGCAGGAGGGGGGGAAGGGAAGAGACCCAGTACTTC. The variable domain in full, with the rest retrieved from reference TRBV5-1 and TRBJ2-5, is KAGVTQTPRYLIKTRGQQVTLSCSPISGHRSVSWYQQTPGQGLQFLFEYFSETQRNKGNFPGRFSGRQFSNSRSEMNVSTLELGDSALYLCASRRGGREETQYFGPGTRLLVL.

This clonotype has only a few counts. The chain couples TRBV20-1 to TRBJ2-7, with D perhaps TRBD2 (5 bases). The germline V and J ends were trimmed by 3 bases and 4 bases, with 13 bases remaining between them. CDR1 DFQATT and CDR2 SNEGSKA come from the germline V gene (reference sequence). This CDR3 contains 13 residues. CDR3 sequence: CSARVEVDYEQYF. As DNA, the CDR3 is TGCAGTGCTAGGGTGGAGGTTGATTACGAGCAGTACTTC.

The chain uses TRBV20-1 and TRBJ2-3; D is possibly TRBD2 (7 bases). Germline V gene lookup returns CDR1 DFQATT and CDR2 SNEGSKA (reference sequence). Trimming stripped 2 bases from V and 0 bases from J, with 15 bases between. This CDR3 region has 16 residues. The CDR3 spells CSARSSGGVSTDTQYF. The CDR3 DNA is TGCAGTGCTAGATCTTCGGGGGGCGTCAGCACAGATACGCAGTATTTT.

The CDR3 DNA reads TGTGCCAGCAGTCACAGGGATAGGAGTAGCTACGAGCAGTACTTC. Protein product: CASSHRDRSSYEQYF. The chain uses TRBV3-1 and TRBJ2-7; a possible D gene is TRBD1 (6 bases). Trimming cost V 6 bases and J 3 bases, with 18 bases left between them. The CDR3 length is 15 residues. The germline V gene has CDR1 LGHDT and CDR2 YNNKEL (reference sequence).

Many counts were recorded for this clonotype. The chain uses TRBV20-1 and TRBJ1-5; tentatively, D is TRBD1 (6 bases). Germline V gene lookup returns CDR1 DFQATT and CDR2 SNEGSKA (reference sequence). The CDR3 length is 13 residues. The V gene lost 6 bases and the J gene lost 4 bases, with 13 bases spanning the gap. The CDR3 sequence is CSAGRTANQPQHF. The CDR3 DNA sequence: TGCAGTGCCGGAAGGACAGCGAATCAGCCCCAGCATTTT.

The rearrangement joins TRBV11-3 to TRBJ1-5; D perhaps matches TRBD1 (5 bases). Trimming stripped 5 bases from V and 0 bases from J, with 11 bases between. The CDR3 sequence is 15 residues long. Per the germline V gene, CDR1 is SGHNT and CDR2 is YENEEA. CDR3 protein: CASSARGFSNQPQHF. The CDR3, as DNA: TGTGCCAGCAGCGCCCGGGGGTTTAGCAATCAGCCCCAGCATTTT.